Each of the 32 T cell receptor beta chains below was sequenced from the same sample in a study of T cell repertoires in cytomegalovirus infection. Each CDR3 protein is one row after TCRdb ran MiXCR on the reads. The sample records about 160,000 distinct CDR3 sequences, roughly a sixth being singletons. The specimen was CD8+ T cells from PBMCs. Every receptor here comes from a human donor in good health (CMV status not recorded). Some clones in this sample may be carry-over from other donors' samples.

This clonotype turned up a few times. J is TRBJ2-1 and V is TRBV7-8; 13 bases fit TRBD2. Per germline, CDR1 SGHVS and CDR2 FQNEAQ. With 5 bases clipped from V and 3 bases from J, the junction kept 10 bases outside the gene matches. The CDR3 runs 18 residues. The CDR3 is CASSRGTSGGAYYNEQFF. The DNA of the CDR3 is TGTGCCAGCAGCCGAGGAACTAGCGGGGGGGCGTACTACAATGAGCAGTTCTTC.

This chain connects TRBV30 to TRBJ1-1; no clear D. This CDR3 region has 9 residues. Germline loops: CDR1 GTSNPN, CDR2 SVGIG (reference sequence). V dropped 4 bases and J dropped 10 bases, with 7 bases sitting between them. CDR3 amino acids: CAWKPGAFF. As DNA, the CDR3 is TGTGCCTGGAAACCGGGAGCTTTCTTT.

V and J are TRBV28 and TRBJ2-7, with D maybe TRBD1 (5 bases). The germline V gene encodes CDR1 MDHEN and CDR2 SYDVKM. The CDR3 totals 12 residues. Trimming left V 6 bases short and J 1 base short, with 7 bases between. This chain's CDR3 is CASSKGSYEQYF. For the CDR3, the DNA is TGTGCCAGCAGCAAGGGGTCCTACGAGCAGTACTTC.

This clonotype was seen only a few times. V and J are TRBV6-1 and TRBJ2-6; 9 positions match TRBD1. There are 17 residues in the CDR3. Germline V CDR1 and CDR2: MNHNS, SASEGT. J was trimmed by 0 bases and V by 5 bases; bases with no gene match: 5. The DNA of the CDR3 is TGTGCCAGCAGTTATGGGACAGGGAACTCTGGGGCCAACGTCCTGACTTTC. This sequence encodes CASSYGTGNSGANVLTF.

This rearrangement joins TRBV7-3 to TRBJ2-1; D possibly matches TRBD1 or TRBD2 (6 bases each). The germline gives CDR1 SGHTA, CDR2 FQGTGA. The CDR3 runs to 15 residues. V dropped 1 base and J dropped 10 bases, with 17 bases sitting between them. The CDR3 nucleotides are TGTGCCAGCAGCTTAAACGGGGGCCGCCCAGGAGAGCAGTTCTTC. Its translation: CASSLNGGRPGEQFF.

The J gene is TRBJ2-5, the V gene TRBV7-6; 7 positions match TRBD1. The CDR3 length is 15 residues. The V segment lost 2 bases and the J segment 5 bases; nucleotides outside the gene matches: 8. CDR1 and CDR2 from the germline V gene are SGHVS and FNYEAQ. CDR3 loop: CASSLTQGPFETQYF. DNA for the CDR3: TGTGCCAGCAGCTTAACACAGGGGCCCTTTGAGACCCAGTACTTC.

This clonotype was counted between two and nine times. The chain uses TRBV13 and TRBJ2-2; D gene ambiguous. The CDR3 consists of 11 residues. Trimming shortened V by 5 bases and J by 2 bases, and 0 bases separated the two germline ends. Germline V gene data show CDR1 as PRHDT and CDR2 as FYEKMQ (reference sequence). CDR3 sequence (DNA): TGTGCCAGCAGCAACACCGGGGAGCTGTTTTTT. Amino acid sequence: CASSNTGELFF.

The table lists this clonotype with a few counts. The CDR3 protein is CAISESLEEEQFF. CDR3 nucleotide sequence: TGTGCCATCAGTGAGTCGTTGGAAGAAGAGCAGTTCTTC. This rearrangement joins TRBV10-3 to TRBJ2-1; D uncertain. The CDR3 extends over 13 amino acids. Trimming took 0 bases from V and 10 from J, leaving 10 bases between them. CDR1 and CDR2 from the germline V gene are ENHRY and SYGVKD.

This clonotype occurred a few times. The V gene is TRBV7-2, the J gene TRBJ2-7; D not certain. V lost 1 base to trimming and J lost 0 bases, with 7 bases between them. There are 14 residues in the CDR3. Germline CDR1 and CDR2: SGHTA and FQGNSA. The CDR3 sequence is CASSLVDDSYEQYF. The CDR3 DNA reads TGTGCCAGCAGCTTAGTAGACGACTCCTACGAGCAGTACTTC.

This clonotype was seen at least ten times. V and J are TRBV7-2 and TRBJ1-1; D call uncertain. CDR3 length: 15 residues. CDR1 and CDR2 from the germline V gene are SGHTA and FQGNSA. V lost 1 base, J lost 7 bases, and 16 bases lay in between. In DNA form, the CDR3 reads TGTGCCAGCAGCTTAGAATGGGATCCCCCTCTTGAAGCTTTCTTT. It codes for CASSLEWDPPLEAFF.

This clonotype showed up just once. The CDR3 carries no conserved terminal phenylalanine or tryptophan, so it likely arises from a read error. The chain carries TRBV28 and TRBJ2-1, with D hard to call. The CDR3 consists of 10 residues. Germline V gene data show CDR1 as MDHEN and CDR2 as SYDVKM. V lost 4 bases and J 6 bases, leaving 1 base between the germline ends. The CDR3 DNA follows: TGTGCCAGCAGTTCCAATGAGCAGTTCTCC. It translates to CASSSNEQFS.

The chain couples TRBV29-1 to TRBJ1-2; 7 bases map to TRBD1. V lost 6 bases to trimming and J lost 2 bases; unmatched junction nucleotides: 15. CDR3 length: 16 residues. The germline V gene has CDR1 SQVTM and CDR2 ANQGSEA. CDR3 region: CSVDDRVGYNNYGYTF. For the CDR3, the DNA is TGCAGCGTCGACGACAGGGTAGGGTATAACAACTATGGCTACACCTTC.

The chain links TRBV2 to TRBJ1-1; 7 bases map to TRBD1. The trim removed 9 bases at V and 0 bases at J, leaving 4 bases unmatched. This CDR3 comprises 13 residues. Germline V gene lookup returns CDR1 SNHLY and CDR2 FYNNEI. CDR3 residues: CARRQGLNTEAFF. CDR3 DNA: TGTGCCAGACGACAGGGACTGAACACTGAAGCTTTCTTT.

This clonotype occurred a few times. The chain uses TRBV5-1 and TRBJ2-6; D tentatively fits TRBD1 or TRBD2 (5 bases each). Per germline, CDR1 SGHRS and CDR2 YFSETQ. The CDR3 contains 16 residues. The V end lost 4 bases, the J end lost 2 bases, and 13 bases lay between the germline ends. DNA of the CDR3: TGCGCCAGCAGCCCAGATTTGGGGGCTGGGGCCAACGTCCTGACTTTC. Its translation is CASSPDLGAGANVLTF.

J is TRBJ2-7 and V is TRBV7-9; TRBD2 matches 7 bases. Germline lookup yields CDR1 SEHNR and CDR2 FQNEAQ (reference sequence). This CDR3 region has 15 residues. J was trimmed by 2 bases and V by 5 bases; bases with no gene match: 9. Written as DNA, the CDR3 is TGTGCCAGCAGCCCTGCGGGGGACGGGCCCTACGAGCAGTACTTC. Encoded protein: CASSPAGDGPYEQYF.

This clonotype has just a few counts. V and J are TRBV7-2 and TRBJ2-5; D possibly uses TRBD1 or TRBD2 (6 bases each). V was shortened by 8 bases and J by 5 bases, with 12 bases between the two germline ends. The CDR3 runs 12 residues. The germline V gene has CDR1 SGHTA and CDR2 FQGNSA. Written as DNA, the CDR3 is TGTGCCAGCCGAGGGGGGAGGGAGACCCAGTACTTC. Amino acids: CASRGGRETQYF.

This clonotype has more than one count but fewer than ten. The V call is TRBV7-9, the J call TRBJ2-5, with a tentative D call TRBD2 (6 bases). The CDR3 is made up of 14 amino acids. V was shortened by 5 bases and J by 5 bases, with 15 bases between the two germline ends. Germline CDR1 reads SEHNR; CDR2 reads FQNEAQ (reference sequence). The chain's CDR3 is CASSPGRGSETQYF. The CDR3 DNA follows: TGTGCCAGCAGCCCAGGTCGGGGGTCGGAGACCCAGTACTTC.

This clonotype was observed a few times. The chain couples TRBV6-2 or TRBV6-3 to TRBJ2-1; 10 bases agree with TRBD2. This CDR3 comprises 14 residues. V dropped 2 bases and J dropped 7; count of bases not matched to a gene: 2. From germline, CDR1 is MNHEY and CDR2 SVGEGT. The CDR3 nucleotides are TGTGCCAGCAGTTACCTAGCGGGGGCAAATGAGCAGTTCTTC. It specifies CASSYLAGANEQFF.

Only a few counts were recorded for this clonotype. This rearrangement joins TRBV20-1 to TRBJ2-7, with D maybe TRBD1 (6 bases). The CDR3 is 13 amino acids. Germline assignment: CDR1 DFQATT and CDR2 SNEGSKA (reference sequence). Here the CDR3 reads CSARGHSNYEQYF. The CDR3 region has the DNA TGCAGCGCGAGGGGACATAGTAATTACGAGCAGTACTTC.

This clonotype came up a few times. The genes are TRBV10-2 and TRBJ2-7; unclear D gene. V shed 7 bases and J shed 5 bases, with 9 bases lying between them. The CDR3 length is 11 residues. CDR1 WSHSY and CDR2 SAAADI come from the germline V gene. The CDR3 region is CASIVKDEQYF. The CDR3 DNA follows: TGCGCCAGCATTGTCAAGGACGAGCAGTACTTC.

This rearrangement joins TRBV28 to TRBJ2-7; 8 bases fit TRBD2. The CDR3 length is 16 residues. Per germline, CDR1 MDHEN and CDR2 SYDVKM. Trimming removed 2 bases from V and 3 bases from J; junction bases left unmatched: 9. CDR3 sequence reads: CASSLLSGTRVYEQYF. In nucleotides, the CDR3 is TGTGCCAGCAGTTTACTTTCCGGGACTAGGGTCTACGAGCAGTACTTC.

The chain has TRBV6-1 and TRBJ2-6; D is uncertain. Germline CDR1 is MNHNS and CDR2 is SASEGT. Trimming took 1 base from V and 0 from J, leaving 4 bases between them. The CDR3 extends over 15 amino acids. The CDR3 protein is CASSEGFSGANVLTF. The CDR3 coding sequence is TGTGCCAGCAGTGAAGGGTTCTCTGGGGCCAACGTCCTGACTTTC.

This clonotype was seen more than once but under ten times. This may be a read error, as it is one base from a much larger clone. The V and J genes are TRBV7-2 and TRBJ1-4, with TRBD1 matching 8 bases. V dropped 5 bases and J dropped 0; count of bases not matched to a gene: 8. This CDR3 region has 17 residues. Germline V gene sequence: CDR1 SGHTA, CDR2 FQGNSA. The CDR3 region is CASSHGQGRATNEKLFF. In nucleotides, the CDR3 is TGTGCCAGCAGCCACGGACAGGGCCGAGCAACTAATGAAAAACTGTTTTTT.

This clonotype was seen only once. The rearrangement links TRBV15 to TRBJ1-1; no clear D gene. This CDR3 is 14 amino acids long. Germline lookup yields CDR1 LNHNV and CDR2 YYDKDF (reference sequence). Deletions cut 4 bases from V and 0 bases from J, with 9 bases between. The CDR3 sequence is CATSIGLLNTEAFF. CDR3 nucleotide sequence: TGTGCCACCAGCATCGGGCTGTTGAACACTGAAGCTTTCTTT. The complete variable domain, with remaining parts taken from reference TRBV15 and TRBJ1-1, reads DAMVIQNPRYQVTQFGKPVTLSCSQTLNHNVMYWYQQKSSQAPKLLFHYYDKDFNNEADTPDNFQSRRPNTSFCFLDIRSPGLGDTAMYLCATSIGLLNTEAFFGQGTRLTVV.

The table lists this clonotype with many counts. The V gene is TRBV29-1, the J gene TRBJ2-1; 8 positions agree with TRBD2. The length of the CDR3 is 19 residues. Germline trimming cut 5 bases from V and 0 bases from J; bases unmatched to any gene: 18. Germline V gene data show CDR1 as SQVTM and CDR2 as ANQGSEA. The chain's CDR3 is CSVSLLTSATESSYNEQFF. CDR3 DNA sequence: TGCAGCGTTTCCCTCCTGACTAGCGCCACAGAAAGCTCCTACAATGAGCAGTTCTTC.

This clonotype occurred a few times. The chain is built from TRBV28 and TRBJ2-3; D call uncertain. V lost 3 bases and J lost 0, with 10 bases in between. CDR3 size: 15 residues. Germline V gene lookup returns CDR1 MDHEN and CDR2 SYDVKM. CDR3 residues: CASSFGGDSTDTQYF. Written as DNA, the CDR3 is TGTGCCAGCAGTTTTGGCGGAGATAGCACAGATACGCAGTATTTT.

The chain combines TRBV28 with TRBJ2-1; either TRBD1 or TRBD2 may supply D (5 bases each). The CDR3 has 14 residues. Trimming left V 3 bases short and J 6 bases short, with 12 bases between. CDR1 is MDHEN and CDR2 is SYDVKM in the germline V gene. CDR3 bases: TGTGCCAGCAGTTTCACGTTTGGGGGCAATGAGCAGTTCTTC. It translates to CASSFTFGGNEQFF.

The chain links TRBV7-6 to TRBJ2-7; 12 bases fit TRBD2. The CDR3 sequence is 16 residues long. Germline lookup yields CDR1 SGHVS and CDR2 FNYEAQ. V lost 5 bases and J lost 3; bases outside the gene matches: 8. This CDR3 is CASSLTLAGGLYEQYF. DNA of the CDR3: TGTGCCAGCAGCCTAACACTAGCGGGAGGCCTCTACGAGCAGTACTTC.

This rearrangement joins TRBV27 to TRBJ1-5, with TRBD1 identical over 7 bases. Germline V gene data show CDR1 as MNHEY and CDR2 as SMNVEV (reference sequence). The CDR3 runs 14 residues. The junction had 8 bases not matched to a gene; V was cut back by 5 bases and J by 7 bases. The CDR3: CASSGEGGGQPQHF. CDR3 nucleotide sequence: TGTGCCAGCAGTGGGGAAGGGGGCGGACAGCCCCAGCATTTT.

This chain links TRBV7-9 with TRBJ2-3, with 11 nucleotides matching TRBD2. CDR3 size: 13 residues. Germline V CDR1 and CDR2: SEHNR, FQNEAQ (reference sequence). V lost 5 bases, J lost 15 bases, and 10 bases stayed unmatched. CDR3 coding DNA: TGTGCCAGCAGCCCGAAAACTAGCGGGAGTTGCTATTTT. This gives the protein CASSPKTSGSCYF.

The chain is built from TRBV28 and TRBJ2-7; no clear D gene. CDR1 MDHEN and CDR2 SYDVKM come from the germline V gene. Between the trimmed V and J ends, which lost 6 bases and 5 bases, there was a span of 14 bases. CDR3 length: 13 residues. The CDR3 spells CASSSRFQDEQYF. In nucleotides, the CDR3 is TGTGCCAGCAGCAGCCGCTTTCAGGACGAGCAGTACTTC.

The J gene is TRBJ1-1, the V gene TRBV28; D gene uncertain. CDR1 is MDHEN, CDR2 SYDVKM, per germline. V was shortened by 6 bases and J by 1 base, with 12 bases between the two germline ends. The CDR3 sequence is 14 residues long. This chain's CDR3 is CASSFTYPNTEAFF. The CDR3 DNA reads TGTGCCAGCAGCTTCACTTATCCGAACACTGAAGCTTTCTTT.